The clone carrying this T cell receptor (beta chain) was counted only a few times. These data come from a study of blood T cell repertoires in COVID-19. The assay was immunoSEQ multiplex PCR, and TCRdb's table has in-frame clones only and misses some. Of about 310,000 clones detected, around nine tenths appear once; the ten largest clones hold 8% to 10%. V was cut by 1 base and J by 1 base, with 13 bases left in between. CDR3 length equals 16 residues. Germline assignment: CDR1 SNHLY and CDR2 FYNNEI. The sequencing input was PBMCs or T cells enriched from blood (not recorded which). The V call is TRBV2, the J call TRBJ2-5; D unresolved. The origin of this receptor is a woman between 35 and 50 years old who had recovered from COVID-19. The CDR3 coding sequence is TGTGCCAGCAGTGAAGAGTTAGCTAGGCCCCAAGAGACCCAGTACTTC. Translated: CASSEELARPQETQYF.